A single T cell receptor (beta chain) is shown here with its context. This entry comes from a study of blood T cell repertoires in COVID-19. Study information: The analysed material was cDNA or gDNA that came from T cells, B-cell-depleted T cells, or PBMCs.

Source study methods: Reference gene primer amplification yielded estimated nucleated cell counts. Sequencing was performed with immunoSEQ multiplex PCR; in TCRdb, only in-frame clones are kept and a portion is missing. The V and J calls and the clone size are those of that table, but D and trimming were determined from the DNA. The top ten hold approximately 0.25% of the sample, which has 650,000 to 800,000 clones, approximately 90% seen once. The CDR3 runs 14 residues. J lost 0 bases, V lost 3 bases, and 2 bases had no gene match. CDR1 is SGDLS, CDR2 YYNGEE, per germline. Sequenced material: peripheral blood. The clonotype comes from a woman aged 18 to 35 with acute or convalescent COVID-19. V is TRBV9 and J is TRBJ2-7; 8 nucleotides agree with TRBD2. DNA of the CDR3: TGTGCCAGCAGCGCCGGGACTAGCTCCTACGAGCAGTACTTC. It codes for CASSAGTSSYEQYF.